This T cell receptor (beta chain) was documented in a study of T cell responses to AZD1222 COVID-19 vaccine (dated by TCRdb to the early 2020s). Regarding the study in general: Because spike-specific TCR depth and breadth did not differ between the two schedules, AZD1222 recipients who got a second dose at roughly 4 weeks were pooled with those who got a second dose at roughly 12 weeks. Trial participants were enrolled by age into subgroups of 18-55, 56-69 and 70-plus years, and about 150, 27 and 61 TCR-sequenced participants, respectively, were included in these subgroups. A total of 233 trial participants underwent TCR sequencing, of whom 200 to 220 had received two doses of AZD1222 and 26 had received two doses of the MenACWY control vaccine. Here is what the overall study found, with its caveats: Because no day 14 peak-response samples were available, the repertoires could be characterized only after the peak T cell response. Spike-specific TCR breadth and depth rose significantly after two AZD1222 doses compared with day 0 and with MenACWY recipients. Participants were mostly white British, with more females than males. The authors suggested clonal diversity may have been underestimated. Reportedly, close to half of the unique spike-specific TCRs recognized epitopes lying outside the regions that are mutated in the B.1.351 and B.1.1.7 variants. In the small 56-69-year group, the increase in depth fell short of significance, most likely because of low power. Conclusions about previously exposed vaccinees are limited, since just a handful of AZD1222 recipients were seropositive for SARS-CoV-2 at baseline. The vaccine-associated CD4 TCRs covered the entire spike protein, and the dominant responses fell in regions 160-218 and 743-854.

The CDR3 starts with the cysteine, ends with the phenylalanine, and has 13 residues. Only the CDR3 DNA is retained, 39 bases long and in frame from the first base. CDR1 and CDR2 are drawn from the germline V gene (reference sequence): LGHDT, YNNKEL. V is clipped by 2 bases and J by 8 bases, and the sequence between their germline boundaries is 12 bases long. As concerns this clone: Its antigen has not been determined. No per-base quality is available; no much larger clone lies one base away.

The CDR3 regions of human TCRbeta chains were analyzed by immunosequencing. Processing in the source paper ran as follows. Repertoire TCRs were checked for matches against a reference library of SARS-CoV-2-specific TCRs that had been generated using the MIRA antigen-specificity platform. Breadth meant the fraction of unique TCRs that were SARS-CoV-2-associated, whereas depth meant the fraction of total T cells that were SARS-CoV-2-associated. Using the MIRA data, every spike-specific TCR was mapped to the spike region that the TCR reacted to and assigned to either a CD4 or a CD8 class. Log10-transformed breadth and depth values were compared by one-way ANOVA with Sidak's multiple comparisons tests. TCRdb re-hosts the immuneACCESS table, in-frame sequences only. Its copies lack some clones; in the studies checked, an unresolved V gene accounts for under half of them, and the cause for the rest is not known. The DNA gave D and trimming, while V, J and clone size come from that table. Counted in this sample were approximately 150,000 clones; about 94% of them appeared once. Jointly, the top ten make up around 5.9% of the sample.

In light of the paper, this sample's time point label describes: baseline before first vaccination. Samples from vaccinated people were obtained from the UK trials COV001 and COV002, which included a single-blind randomized controlled phase 2/3 trial of AZD1222 (ChAdOx1 nCoV-19) in healthy adults. For TCRbeta chain sequencing, PBMC samples from trial participants were taken at day 0 and at day 28 after the second dose. This chain is built from TRBV3-1 (or the pseudogene TRBV3-2) and TRBJ1-2, and the D gene may be TRBD1, 5 bases matching. This clonotype was sampled from an adult in good health. Material: peripheral blood, obtained on day 0 of AZD1222 vaccination. The DNA sequence follows: TGTGCCAGCAGCCAACCAGGGTCGGGAGGCTACACCTTC. This translates into CASSQPGSGGYTF.